The 19 T cell receptor beta chains reported below all come from one sample, sequenced in a study of regulatory T cells in long-lasting Graves disease. Arm-PCR with iRepertoire HTBI primers amplified the CDR3 regions for these TCR beta libraries. MiXCR, applied by TCRdb to the multiplex PCR reads, yields one record per CDR3 protein. The sample holds 350,000 to 450,000 distinct CDR3 sequences, roughly 17% seen once. Sample time point: newly diagnosed GD, antithyroid drugs for less than 3 months. PBMC-derived RNA was used for the TCR library. These same records also appear under a second study, on T cells in Graves' hyperthyroidism and ophthalmopathy.

Source: peripheral blood mononuclear cells (PBMCs), taken at new diagnosis, from a patient treated with antithyroid drugs. Receptors originate from a man aged 35 to 55 with Graves disease.

This clonotype turned up a few times. V gene TRBV28 combines with J gene TRBJ1-2; 11 positions match TRBD1. This CDR3 is 15 amino acids long. Germline V gives CDR1 MDHEN, CDR2 SYDVKM. The V segment lost 5 bases and the J segment 12 bases; nucleotides outside the gene matches: 14. CDR3 protein: CASSLGQGALRSDTF. CDR3 nucleotides: TGTGCCAGCAGTCTCGGACAGGGGGCTCTTCGGTCGGACACCTTC.

This clonotype was detected ten times or more. The CDR3 region has the DNA TGTGCCAGCAGTTTATACGCGGCCCCGGTCCTCTCTGGGGCCAACGTCCTGACTTTC. It codes for CASSLYAAPVLSGANVLTF. The genes are TRBV12-3 or TRBV12-4 and TRBJ2-6; D not resolved. The CDR3 is 19 residues long. V lost 2 bases, J lost 0 bases, and 17 bases lay in between.

This chain links TRBV4-2 with TRBJ1-6; D gene ambiguous. Deletions cut 1 base from V and 0 bases from J, with 7 bases between. The CDR3 sequence is 16 residues long. Germline CDR1 is LGHNA and CDR2 is YNFKEQ. CDR3 bases: TGTGCCAGCAGCCAAGCACAGAGCTCCTATAATTCACCCCTCCACTTT. It specifies CASSQAQSSYNSPLHF.

This clonotype came up many times. This chain connects TRBV6-2 or TRBV6-3 to TRBJ2-2; 8 nucleotides match TRBD2. The length of the CDR3 is 14 residues. V lost 7 bases and J lost 1; bases outside the gene matches: 2. Germline V gives CDR1 MNHEY, CDR2 SVGEGT. Written as DNA, the CDR3 is TGTGCCAGCACGGGGGGGCGGAACACCGGGGAGCTGTTTTTT. Encoded protein: CASTGGRNTGELFF.

The CDR3 bases are TGTGCCAGCAGTTTCCCGACTAGCGGGAGCACAGATACGCAGTATTTT. This encodes CASSFPTSGSTDTQYF. The V gene is TRBV6-2 or TRBV6-3, the J gene TRBJ2-3; 10 bases map to TRBD2. Germline-derived CDR1 and CDR2 are MNHEY and SVGEGT. This CDR3 comprises 16 residues. The trim removed 4 bases at V and 0 bases at J, leaving 4 bases unmatched.

At least ten counts were recorded for this clonotype. The chain combines TRBV11-2 with TRBJ1-4, with TRBD1 as a possible D gene (6 bases). CDR3 length: 16 residues. Germline lookup yields CDR1 SGHAT and CDR2 FQNNGV. V lost 1 base, J lost 0 bases, and 9 bases lay in between. This CDR3 reads CASSLGTASTNEKLFF. CDR3 DNA sequence: TGTGCCAGCAGCTTAGGGACAGCCTCAACTAATGAAAAACTGTTTTTT.

In its sample, this clonotype was seen many times. The junction and the germline gene differ at one end; a read error may be behind it. The chain has TRBV4-1 and TRBJ2-3; D unclear. The CDR3 has 15 amino acids. The germline CDR1 and CDR2 sequences are MGHRA and YSYEKL. Here the CDR3 reads CASSPRDHYTDTQYF. The CDR3 region has the DNA TGTGCCAGCAGCCCCCGAGACCACTACACAGATACGCAGTATTTT.

This clonotype was seen more than once but under ten times. The chain recombines TRBV28 with TRBJ2-7; D is uncertain. The CDR3 is made up of 11 amino acids. V lost 7 bases and J lost 3, with 7 bases in between. Germline values: CDR1 MDHEN, CDR2 SYDVKM. The CDR3 is CASTDGYEQYF. CDR3 bases: TGTGCCAGCACCGACGGCTACGAGCAGTACTTC.

The table lists this clonotype with many counts. J is TRBJ2-1 and V is TRBV3-1; D may be TRBD1 (6 bases). CDR3 length equals 14 residues. Germline assignment: CDR1 LGHDT and CDR2 YNNKEL (reference sequence). The ends were cut back, 0 bases at V and 9 bases at J, with 12 bases in the middle. CDR3 in DNA: TGTGCCAGCAGCCAAGATGCAGGGGCGGGTGAGCAGTTCTTC. This encodes CASSQDAGAGEQFF.

Points on this clonotype: Compared with germline, one end of the junction differs, possibly owing to a read error. The chain couples TRBV5-5 to TRBJ2-5; 9 bases line up with TRBD2. The CDR3 loop spans 15 amino acids. The germline gives CDR1 SGHKS, CDR2 YYEKEE (reference sequence). DNA for the CDR3: TGTGCCAGCAGCTTAAACCTAGCGGGGCAAGAGAACCAGTACTTC. It is translated as CASSLNLAGQENQYF.

This clonotype was found a few times. The V call is TRBV28, the J call TRBJ2-1; either TRBD1 or TRBD2 may supply D (5 bases each). This CDR3 is built from 16 residues. Trimming shortened V by 6 bases and J by 0 bases, and 15 bases separated the two germline ends. CDR1 is MDHEN and CDR2 is SYDVKM in the germline V gene. CDR3: CASSRLGGRSYNEQFF. The CDR3 region has the DNA TGTGCCAGCAGCCGACTTGGGGGTCGCTCCTACAATGAGCAGTTCTTC.

The genes are TRBV5-1 and TRBJ1-4, with TRBD1 identical over 7 bases. The CDR3 loop spans 16 amino acids. The germline gives CDR1 SGHRS, CDR2 YFSETQ. V was clipped by 4 bases and J by 3 bases; unmatched bases: 9. The CDR3, as DNA: TGCGCCAGCAGCCTCCGGGACAGTAACCCTAATGAAAAACTGTTTTTT. This codes for CASSLRDSNPNEKLFF.

This clonotype was picked up many times. The chain has TRBV20-1 and TRBJ1-2; TRBD1 agrees at 7 bases. V lost 3 bases to trimming and J lost 6 bases; unmatched junction nucleotides: 13. Germline V gene sequence: CDR1 DFQATT, CDR2 SNEGSKA (reference sequence). The CDR3 extends over 15 amino acids. CDR3 residues: CSARPLTGKSDGYTF. For the CDR3, the DNA is TGCAGTGCTAGGCCCTTGACAGGGAAAAGCGATGGCTACACCTTC.

This clonotype has only a few counts. The CDR3 DNA sequence: TGCAGTGCTAGCAGACTAGCGGTTTCCTCCTACGAGCAGTACTTC. Translated, it gives CSASRLAVSSYEQYF. This chain connects TRBV20-1 to TRBJ2-7; 9 nucleotides agree with TRBD2. The V gene end was trimmed by 3 bases and the J gene end by 0 bases; junction bases not matched to a gene: 6. The CDR3 length is 15 residues. Germline values: CDR1 DFQATT, CDR2 SNEGSKA (reference sequence).

The rearrangement links TRBV9 to TRBJ1-4, with 7 bases lining up with TRBD1. Germline lookup yields CDR1 SGDLS and CDR2 YYNGEE. Trimming cost V 4 bases and J 4 bases; bases outside gene matches: 13. The CDR3 loop spans 17 amino acids. CDR3 nucleotides: TGTGCCAGCAGCCCTCACCGGGACAGCCTATTTAATGAAAAACTGTTTTTT. It encodes CASSPHRDSLFNEKLFF.

The sample holds many counts of this clonotype. The chain combines TRBV24-1 with TRBJ1-4; D is uncertain. V was shortened by 4 bases and J by 7 bases, with 12 bases between the two germline ends. Germline lookup yields CDR1 KGHDR and CDR2 SFDVKD. There are 14 residues in the CDR3. The chain's CDR3 is CATSDPNAPEKLFF. DNA for the CDR3: TGTGCCACCAGTGACCCTAACGCCCCTGAAAAACTGTTTTTT.

Ten or more counts support this clonotype. The chain links TRBV2 to TRBJ1-2; D possibly corresponds to TRBD1 (6 bases). Trimming cost V 7 bases and J 7 bases, with 13 bases left between them. The CDR3 is 12 residues long. From germline, CDR1 is SNHLY and CDR2 FYNNEI. The CDR3 DNA reads TGTGCCAGCAAACAACAGGGAACTGGCTACACCTTC. This translates into CASKQQGTGYTF.

There are many counts of this clonotype. The gene calls are TRBV5-6 and TRBJ2-2; D uncertain. CDR1 is SGHDT, CDR2 YYEEEE, per germline. Trimming cost V 1 base and J 9 bases, with 4 bases left between them. This CDR3 region has 11 residues. The CDR3 spells CASSLRRELFF. The DNA for the CDR3 is TGTGCCAGCAGCTTGCGCAGGGAGCTGTTTTTT. The entire variable domain, with the rest obtained from reference TRBV5-6 and TRBJ2-2, is as follows: DAGVTQSPTHLIKTRGQQVTLRCSPKSGHDTVSWYQQALGQGPQFIFQYYEEEERQRGNFPDRFSGHQFPNYSSELNVNALLLGDSALYLCASSLRRELFFGEGSRLTVL.

In its sample, this clonotype was seen many times. The gene calls are TRBV5-1 and TRBJ1-1; D gene unclear. V lost 2 bases, J lost 4 bases, and 3 bases lay in between. This CDR3 has 11 residues. Germline V lookup: CDR1 SGHRS, CDR2 YFSETQ. For the CDR3, the DNA is TGCGCCAGCAGCTTTGGCACTGAAGCTTTCTTT. Amino acid sequence: CASSFGTEAFF.